This T cell receptor beta chain was documented in a study of T-cell memory formation after mild COVID-19. Findings and limits, study-wide: Clones shrinking between day 15 and 85 showed a balanced CD4/CD8 split, and those that grew later tilted toward CD4+. Clonal second-wave expansions that peaked on day 37 had unconfirmed SARS-CoV-2 specificity. Clones that contracted clustered mainly in CM and EM if CD4+ and in EMRA if CD8+.

The length of the CDR3 is 17 residues. Deletions cut 8 bases from V and 0 bases from J, with 20 bases between. Germline-derived CDR1 and CDR2 are SGHDN and FVKESK. MiXCR was run by TCRdb on the 5' RACE reads, yielding one entry per CDR3 protein. The table lists 550,000 to 700,000 distinct CDR3 sequences, about 18% of them singletons. This clonotype was seen many times. Antigen: not known. The gene calls are TRBV14 and TRBJ1-3; D is possibly TRBD1 (5 bases). The sample comprised PBMCs or a T cell subset sorted from them (not recorded which). The source is an adult woman who had mild COVID-19 (a few samples of this study predate the infection). Cell type and time point are not known. CDR3 sequence (DNA): TGTGCCAGCGGAGCAGCCGGGGGACGGCACTCTGGAAACACCATATATTTT. As protein: CASGAAGGRHSGNTIYF.